A selection of T cell receptor beta chains follows, all from one sample in a study of T cell repertoires in cytomegalovirus infection. TCRdb ran MiXCR on the reads and lists one entry per CDR3 protein. The sample has some 940,000 distinct CDR3 sequences, roughly 31% seen once; the top ten hold about an eighth. Their target antigens are unknown. This sample comprised cultured CD8+ T cells from PBMCs, obtained from culture after CMV antigen stimulation. Receptors originate from a human donor in good health (CMV status not recorded). Some clones in this sample may be carry-over from other donors' samples. Each CDR3 is given with its conserved first and last residue. Not all rows give a size; the values are once, few, many and, for expanded clones, a class.

j_call	clone_size	v_call	cdr3_aa
TRBJ1-2	NA	TRBV11-1	CASSPRTEAYGYTF
TRBJ1-5	NA	TRBV27	CASSLSPVLLNQPQHF
TRBJ1-1	NA	TRBV5-6	CASSYTGAAGALVFF
TRBJ1-1	many	TRBV7-9	CASSNQGEAFF
TRBJ2-3	NA	TRBV12-3/TRBV12-4	CASSSAGRDTQYF
TRBJ1-1	NA	TRBV29-1	CSVAGYTEAFF
TRBJ2-4	NA	TRBV6-6	CASEGYAKNIQYF
TRBJ2-1	few	TRBV7-3	CASSLKGQGYNEQFF
TRBJ1-1	NA	TRBV11-2	CASSLNIRMDTEAFF
TRBJ2-3	NA	TRBV29-1	CSAGGSTDTQYF
TRBJ1-3	few	TRBV6-5	CASSYLGSGNTIYF
TRBJ2-7	few	TRBV6-5	CASSYAIGQISYEQYF
TRBJ1-1	few	TRBV4-2	CASSQLGGATEAFF
TRBJ1-1	few	TRBV7-9	CASSAQGLGTEAFF
TRBJ2-7	few	TRBV4-1	CASSRGVGAYEQYF
TRBJ1-5	NA	TRBV19	CASRHTGIGNQPRHF
TRBJ1-5	many	TRBV27	CASSVNRDSNQPQHF
TRBJ2-1	few	TRBV28	CASSLSGTEYNEQFF
TRBJ2-5	NA	TRBV10-3	CAISDPNKAPRWETQYF
TRBJ2-2	many	TRBV7-2	CASSLWTDNTGELFF
TRBJ2-2	few	TRBV6-1	CASKTGSGELFF
TRBJ1-1	few	TRBV7-2	CASSLEGQGSRRNTEAFF
TRBJ2-7	NA	TRBV27	CASRDLPGLEQYF
TRBJ2-3	many	TRBV7-2	CASTGRGVDTQYF
TRBJ1-5	once	TRBV11-3	CASSLGPWDLPQHF
TRBJ2-5	NA	TRBV27	CASSGRDREEETQYF
TRBJ2-1	many	TRBV7-2	CASRPVDNEQFF
TRBJ1-3	few	TRBV10-3	CAISEWTGWKNTIYF
TRBJ2-3	few	TRBV27	CASSLFWGDTDTQYF
TRBJ1-5	NA	TRBV10-3	CAITTGVGQPQHF
TRBJ2-7	few	TRBV7-9	CASSFSGGNYEQYF
TRBJ2-6	few	TRBV7-9	CASSNPGANVLTF
TRBJ2-2	NA	TRBV7-6	CASSLFLGGGNTGELFF
TRBJ1-4	few	TRBV12-3/TRBV12-4	CASSAGQPNEKLFF
TRBJ2-1	many	TRBV2	CATLAGASSYNEQFF
TRBJ2-5	many	TRBV6-5	CASSYGRRETQYF
TRBJ2-1	NA	TRBV6-1	CASRGLAGGIGEQFF
TRBJ1-6	few	TRBV7-8	CASSLAGTAVNSPLHF
TRBJ2-1	NA	TRBV6-2/TRBV6-3	CASSYRADSYNEQFF
TRBJ1-2	many	TRBV10-2	CAAGGQGLNYGYTF
TRBJ2-1	few	TRBV27	CASTVRAGASYNEQFF
TRBJ2-1	few	TRBV5-5	CASSPLPNTEQFF
TRBJ1-1	few	TRBV6-6	CASSYSGQGAFF
TRBJ1-1	NA	TRBV15	CATSLDRGGGTEAFF
TRBJ2-1	NA	TRBV6-2/TRBV6-3	CASSYLGAVEQFF
TRBJ2-1	NA	TRBV20-1	CSARAGGGLGAYNEQFF
TRBJ1-6	few	TRBV19	CASSGQGTGSPLHF
TRBJ2-1	NA	TRBV10-3	CAIRGPGGENNEQFF
TRBJ2-1	NA	TRBV7-8	CASNSRGADNEQFF
TRBJ2-2	NA	TRBV27	CASSLGLAGYTGELFF
TRBJ2-1	few	TRBV6-2/TRBV6-3	CASSWLRDSVGNEQFF
TRBJ2-1	NA	TRBV6-6	CASSFPGLVANEQFF
TRBJ1-5	few	TRBV6-6	CASRPLTPNQPQHF
TRBJ2-7	NA	TRBV14	CASSRAGPPMDEQYF
TRBJ2-5	NA	TRBV2	CASLSIAGGGETQYF
TRBJ1-5	few	TRBV6-2/TRBV6-3	CASNDPLGNQPQHF
TRBJ2-1	NA	TRBV27	CASSWTSRYNEQFF